This TCR beta chain is from a study of shared clonotypes between healthy human individuals. Study observations and caveats: Investigators collected only blood, and repertoires in tissues likely differ.

Turning to this clone: The antigen is not known.

Every subset had its genomic DNA shared out evenly among several immunoSEQ plates. For unsorted PBMC, 300 ng DNA per replicate equaled tens of thousands of T cell genomes. The authors' processing: ImmunoSEQ only sent back junction sequences with no quality scores, so filtering was done differently. Clones were sequenced by immunoSEQ multiplex PCR, and TCRdb holds only the in-frame ones, with some missing. V, J and clone size are taken as reported in that table, and D and trimming were inferred from the DNA itself. Of fewer than 700,000 clones listed, roughly 79% were seen once; the top ten hold 9.5% to 15%. V dropped 6 bases and J dropped 1 base, with 9 bases sitting between them. CDR3 length: 13 amino acids. Germline lookup yields CDR1 SQVTM and CDR2 ANQGSEA.

The rearrangement joins TRBV29-1 to TRBJ2-2; D remains unclear. The sequenced sample consisted of PBMCs. This clonotype was obtained from a woman in her thirties or forties in good health. Some clones in this sample may be carry-over from other donors' samples. Here the CDR3 reads CSVLLGNTGELFF. In nucleotides, the CDR3 is TGCAGCGTATTATTAGGGAACACCGGGGAGCTGTTTTTT.